The rows below give T cell receptor beta chains drawn from one sample of a study of shared clonotypes between healthy human individuals. Clones were sequenced by immunoSEQ multiplex PCR, and TCRdb holds only the in-frame ones, with some missing. The table includes roughly 2.2 million clones, around 92% detected once. The sequenced sample consisted of naive CD4+ T cells from PBMCs. These receptors were taken from a man younger than 30 in good health. Some clones in this sample may be carry-over from other donors' samples. Both conserved end residues are part of each CDR3. A D gene is named only where the DNA matches it firmly. Size is stated for part of the rows, as once, few or many counts, or as a class when the clone is expanded.

v_call: TRBV7-9
d_call: .
clone_size: .
j_call: TRBJ2-7
cdr3_nt: TGTGCCAGCAGCCTTCGGGACACTACCTACGAGCAGTACTTC
cdr3_aa: CASSLRDTTYEQYF

v_call: TRBV29-1
d_call: .
clone_size: .
j_call: TRBJ2-7
cdr3_nt: TGCAGCGTTGACAGGGATGACGAGCAGTACTTC
cdr3_aa: CSVDRDDEQYF

v_call: TRBV14
d_call: TRBD1
clone_size: .
j_call: TRBJ2-5
cdr3_nt: TGTGCCAGCAGCCAACAAAGGGGGCCCAAGACCCAGTACTTC
cdr3_aa: CASSQQRGPKTQYF

v_call: TRBV5-1
d_call: TRBD2
clone_size: .
j_call: TRBJ2-7
cdr3_nt: TGCGCCAGCAGCAAACTAGCGGGAGTCCACGAGCAGTACTTC
cdr3_aa: CASSKLAGVHEQYF

v_call: TRBV4-1
d_call: .
clone_size: .
j_call: TRBJ1-5
cdr3_nt: TGCGCCAGCAGCCAAGACGTGGGACGCAACAATCAGCCCCAGCATTTT
cdr3_aa: CASSQDVGRNNQPQHF

v_call: TRBV6-5
d_call: .
clone_size: .
j_call: TRBJ1-2
cdr3_nt: TGTGCCAGCAGTTACGGGCAGGGGTGGAACTATGGCTACACCTTC
cdr3_aa: CASSYGQGWNYGYTF

v_call: TRBV19
d_call: TRBD2
clone_size: .
j_call: TRBJ2-5
cdr3_nt: TGTGCCAGTAGTCGGCTAGCGGGAGGGCCTAACCAAGATACCCAGTACTTC
cdr3_aa: CASSRLAGGPNQDTQYF

v_call: TRBV7-9
d_call: .
clone_size: .
j_call: TRBJ2-3
cdr3_nt: TGTGCCAGCAGCTTAGGATCGGGAGTGGTAGATACGCAGTATTTT
cdr3_aa: CASSLGSGVVDTQYF

v_call: TRBV5-6
d_call: TRBD1
clone_size: .
j_call: TRBJ2-3
cdr3_nt: TGTGCCAGCAGCTTTGGACAGGGTAGCACAGATACGCAGTATTTT
cdr3_aa: CASSFGQGSTDTQYF

v_call: TRBV4-3
d_call: .
clone_size: .
j_call: TRBJ2-1
cdr3_nt: TGCGCCAGCAGCCAAGGAAACCGGGCCATACTCTACAATGAGCAGTTCTTC
cdr3_aa: CASSQGNRAILYNEQFF

v_call: TRBV28
d_call: .
clone_size: .
j_call: TRBJ1-5
cdr3_nt: TGTGCCAGCAGTTTAATCGGGGTACAGCCCCAGCATTTT
cdr3_aa: CASSLIGVQPQHF

v_call: TRBV14
d_call: .
clone_size: .
j_call: TRBJ2-7
cdr3_nt: TGTGCCAGCAGCCAAGGGGGGATGAGAGTCTACGAGCAGTACTTC
cdr3_aa: CASSQGGMRVYEQYF

v_call: TRBV7-9
d_call: TRBD1
clone_size: .
j_call: TRBJ1-5
cdr3_nt: TGTGCCACCCAGGTGACAGGGGGCAATCAGCCCCAGCATTTT
cdr3_aa: CATQVTGGNQPQHF

v_call: TRBV28
d_call: .
clone_size: .
j_call: TRBJ1-1
cdr3_nt: TGTGCCAGCAGTTTTCAATTGGAATTGGGGACTGAAGCTTTCTTT
cdr3_aa: CASSFQLELGTEAFF

v_call: TRBV28
d_call: .
clone_size: .
j_call: TRBJ1-5
cdr3_nt: TGTGCCAGCAACACAGGGAACCAGCCCCAGCATTTT
cdr3_aa: CASNTGNQPQHF

v_call: TRBV5-1
d_call: TRBD1
clone_size: .
j_call: TRBJ1-1
cdr3_nt: TGCGCCAGCACACACCCGGGACAGGGGGCCACTGAAGCTTTCTTT
cdr3_aa: CASTHPGQGATEAFF

v_call: TRBV6-1
d_call: .
clone_size: .
j_call: TRBJ2-7
cdr3_nt: TGTGCCAGCAGTGTCGGGACGGACTTCTACGAGCAGTACTTC
cdr3_aa: CASSVGTDFYEQYF

v_call: TRBV11-2
d_call: .
clone_size: .
j_call: TRBJ2-5
cdr3_nt: TGTGCCAGCAGCGCAACTAGGGGACGAGAAGAGACCCAGTACTTC
cdr3_aa: CASSATRGREETQYF

v_call: TRBV11-1
d_call: .
clone_size: .
j_call: TRBJ2-3
cdr3_nt: TGTGCCAGCAGCCCCACAGGGACTCGAAGCACAGATACGCAGTATTTT
cdr3_aa: CASSPTGTRSTDTQYF

v_call: TRBV5-1
d_call: TRBD1
clone_size: .
j_call: TRBJ2-5
cdr3_nt: TGCGCCACCTCGGGACAGGGGGCAGGGGAGACCCAGTACTTC
cdr3_aa: CATSGQGAGETQYF

v_call: TRBV6-5
d_call: TRBD1
clone_size: .
j_call: TRBJ2-7
cdr3_nt: TGTGCCAGCAGTGGGACAGGGGGTTACGAGCAGTACTTC
cdr3_aa: CASSGTGGYEQYF

v_call: TRBV6-5
d_call: .
clone_size: .
j_call: TRBJ2-1
cdr3_nt: TGTGCCAGCACCCTCTACAATGAGCAGTTCTTC
cdr3_aa: CASTLYNEQFF

v_call: TRBV28
d_call: TRBD1
clone_size: .
j_call: TRBJ1-2
cdr3_nt: TGTGCCAGCGGGTCGGGACAGGGGCTCTATGGCTACACCTTC
cdr3_aa: CASGSGQGLYGYTF

v_call: TRBV10-3
d_call: TRBD1
clone_size: once
j_call: TRBJ2-6
cdr3_nt: TGTGCCATCAGTGCCAGGACAGGGGTCCGGGGTGGGGCCAACGTCCTGACTTTC
cdr3_aa: CAISARTGVRGGANVLTF

v_call: TRBV5-6
d_call: .
clone_size: .
j_call: TRBJ1-2
cdr3_nt: TGTGCCAGCAGCTTGGGACAGGATGGCTACACCTTC
cdr3_aa: CASSLGQDGYTF

v_call: TRBV5-1
d_call: .
clone_size: .
j_call: TRBJ1-1
cdr3_nt: TGCGCCAGCGGAAGGGGCGTCGGCACTGAAGCTTTCTTT
cdr3_aa: CASGRGVGTEAFF

v_call: TRBV20-1
d_call: .
clone_size: few
j_call: TRBJ1-2
cdr3_nt: TGCAGCGGGCGTGGGGTCTACACCTTC
cdr3_aa: CSGRGVYTF

v_call: TRBV29-1
d_call: TRBD2
clone_size: .
j_call: TRBJ2-5
cdr3_nt: TGCAGCGTTGGGGGGGGAGAGGAGACCCAGTACTTC
cdr3_aa: CSVGGGEETQYF

v_call: TRBV7-3
d_call: .
clone_size: .
j_call: TRBJ2-1
cdr3_nt: TGTGCCAGCAGCTTGGGGATGGTCTCCTACAATGAGCAGTTCTTC
cdr3_aa: CASSLGMVSYNEQFF

v_call: TRBV28
d_call: TRBD1
clone_size: few
j_call: TRBJ1-2
cdr3_nt: TGTGCCAGCCGAACAGGGGAAGGCTACACCTTC
cdr3_aa: CASRTGEGYTF

v_call: TRBV30
d_call: .
clone_size: .
j_call: TRBJ1-2
cdr3_nt: TGTGCCTGGCAGGATGGCTACACCTTC
cdr3_aa: CAWQDGYTF

v_call: TRBV2
d_call: .
clone_size: .
j_call: TRBJ1-2
cdr3_nt: TGTGCCAGCAGTGAAGAGTCGGGGGGCGCCGGCTACACCTTC
cdr3_aa: CASSEESGGAGYTF

v_call: TRBV7-2
d_call: .
clone_size: .
j_call: TRBJ2-4
cdr3_nt: TGTGCCAGCAGCCCGACACTGTTAGCCAAAAACATTCAGTACTTC
cdr3_aa: CASSPTLLAKNIQYF

v_call: TRBV7-9
d_call: .
clone_size: .
j_call: TRBJ2-3
cdr3_nt: TGTGCCAGCAGCCTGACAGGGACTGGCGCAGATACGCAGTATTTT
cdr3_aa: CASSLTGTGADTQYF

v_call: TRBV6-1
d_call: TRBD1
clone_size: .
j_call: TRBJ2-7
cdr3_nt: TGTGCCAGCACCCCGGGACAGGGGGCCATATACGAGCAGTACTTC
cdr3_aa: CASTPGQGAIYEQYF

v_call: TRBV9
d_call: .
clone_size: .
j_call: TRBJ1-1
cdr3_nt: TGTGCCAGCAGCGTAGTCACGGGGTCGGTGGGTGAAGCTTTCTTT
cdr3_aa: CASSVVTGSVGEAFF

v_call: TRBV9
d_call: .
clone_size: .
j_call: TRBJ2-7
cdr3_nt: TGTGCCAGCCTCGACGAGCAGTACTTC
cdr3_aa: CASLDEQYF

v_call: TRBV4-1
d_call: .
clone_size: .
j_call: TRBJ2-5
cdr3_nt: TGCGCCAGCAGCCAACCCGCGATAGAGACCCAGTACTTC
cdr3_aa: CASSQPAIETQYF

v_call: TRBV25-1
d_call: .
clone_size: .
j_call: TRBJ2-1
cdr3_nt: TGTGCCAGCAGTGAGAAGGGATACAATGAGCAGTTCTTC
cdr3_aa: CASSEKGYNEQFF

v_call: TRBV7-9
d_call: TRBD2
clone_size: .
j_call: TRBJ2-1
cdr3_nt: TGTGCCAGCAGCCGACTAGCGGGGGATAGCTTGACCTACAATGAGCAGTTCTTC
cdr3_aa: CASSRLAGDSLTYNEQFF

v_call: TRBV30
d_call: TRBD1
clone_size: .
j_call: TRBJ2-7
cdr3_nt: TGTGCCTGGAGTCAGGGACAGGGAGGCGAGCAGTACTTC
cdr3_aa: CAWSQGQGGEQYF

v_call: TRBV9
d_call: .
clone_size: once
j_call: TRBJ2-1
cdr3_nt: TGTGCCAGCAGCCACCCAGGGGCTGGGGCTAGCGGTACCTACAATGAGCAGTTCTTC
cdr3_aa: CASSHPGAGASGTYNEQFF